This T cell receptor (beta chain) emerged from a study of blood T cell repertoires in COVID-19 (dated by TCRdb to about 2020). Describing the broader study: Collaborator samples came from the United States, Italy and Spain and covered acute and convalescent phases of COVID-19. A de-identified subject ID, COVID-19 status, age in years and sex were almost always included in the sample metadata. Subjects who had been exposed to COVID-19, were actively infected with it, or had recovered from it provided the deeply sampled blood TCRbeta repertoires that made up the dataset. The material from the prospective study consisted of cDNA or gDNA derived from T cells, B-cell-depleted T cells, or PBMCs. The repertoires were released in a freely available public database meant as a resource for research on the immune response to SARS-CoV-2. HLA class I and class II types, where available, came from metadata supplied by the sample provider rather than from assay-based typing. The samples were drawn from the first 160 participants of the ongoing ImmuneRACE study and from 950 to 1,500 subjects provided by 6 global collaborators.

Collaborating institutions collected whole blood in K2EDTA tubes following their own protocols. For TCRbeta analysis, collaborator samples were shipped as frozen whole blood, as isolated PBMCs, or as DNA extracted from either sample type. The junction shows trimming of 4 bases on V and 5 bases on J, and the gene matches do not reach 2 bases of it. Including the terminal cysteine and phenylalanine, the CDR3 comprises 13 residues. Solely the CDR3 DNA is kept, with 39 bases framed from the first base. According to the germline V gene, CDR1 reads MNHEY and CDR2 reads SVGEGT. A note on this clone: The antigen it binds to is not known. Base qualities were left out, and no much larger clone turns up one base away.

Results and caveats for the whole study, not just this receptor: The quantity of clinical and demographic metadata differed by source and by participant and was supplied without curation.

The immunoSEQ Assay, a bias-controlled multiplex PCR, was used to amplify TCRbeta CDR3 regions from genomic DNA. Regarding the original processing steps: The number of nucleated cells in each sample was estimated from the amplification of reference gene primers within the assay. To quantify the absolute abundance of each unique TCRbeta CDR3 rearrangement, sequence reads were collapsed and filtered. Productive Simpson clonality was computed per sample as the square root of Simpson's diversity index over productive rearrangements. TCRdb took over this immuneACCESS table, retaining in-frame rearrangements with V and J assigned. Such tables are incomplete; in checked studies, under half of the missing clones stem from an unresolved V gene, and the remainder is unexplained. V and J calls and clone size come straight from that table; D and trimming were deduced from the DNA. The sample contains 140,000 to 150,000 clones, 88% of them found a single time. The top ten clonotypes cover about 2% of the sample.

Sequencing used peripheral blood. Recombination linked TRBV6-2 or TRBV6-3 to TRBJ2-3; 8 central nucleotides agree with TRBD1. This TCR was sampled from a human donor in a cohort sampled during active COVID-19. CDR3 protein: CASSSTGEDTQYF. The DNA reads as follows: TGTGCCAGCAGTTCGACAGGGGAAGATACGCAGTATTTT.